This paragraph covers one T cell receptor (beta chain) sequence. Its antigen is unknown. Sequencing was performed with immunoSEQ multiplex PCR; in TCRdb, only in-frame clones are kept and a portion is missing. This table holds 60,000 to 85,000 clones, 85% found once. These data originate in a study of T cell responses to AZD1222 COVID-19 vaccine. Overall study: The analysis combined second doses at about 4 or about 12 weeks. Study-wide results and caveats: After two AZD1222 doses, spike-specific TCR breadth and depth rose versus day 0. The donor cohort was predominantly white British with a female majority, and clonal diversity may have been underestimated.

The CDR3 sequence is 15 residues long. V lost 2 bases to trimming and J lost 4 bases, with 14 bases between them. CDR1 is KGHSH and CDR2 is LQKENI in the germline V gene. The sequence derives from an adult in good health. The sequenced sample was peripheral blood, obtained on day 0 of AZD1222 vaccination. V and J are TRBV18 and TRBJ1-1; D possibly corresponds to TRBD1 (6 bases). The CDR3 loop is CASSPSKGGGTEAFF. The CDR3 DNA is TGTGCCAGCTCACCATCGAAGGGGGGGGGCACTGAAGCTTTCTTT.